The present T cell receptor (beta chain) was sequenced within a study of OX40 agonist ivuxolimab in advanced cancers. Whole-study context: Every 2 weeks, patients received ivuxolimab intravenously, dosed at 0.01 to 10 mg/kg. About 44% of patients had received prior checkpoint inhibitor therapy. Partial responses were achieved by three patients, one with hepatocellular carcinoma and two with cutaneous melanoma.

The investigators sampled blood at baseline, at cycle 4 day 1, and at cycle 7 day 1. Assay used: immunoSEQ multiplex PCR; TCRdb lists only in-frame clones, some missing. In the table there are tens of thousands of clones, approximately 78% of which are singletons. V gave up 10 bases and J gave up 4 bases, with 10 bases separating them. Germline V gene data show CDR1 as LNHDA and CDR2 as SQIVND (reference sequence). The CDR3 extends over 12 amino acids. Specimen: CD4+ or CD8+ T cells sorted from blood, collected in a trial of the OX40 agonist ivuxolimab. V is TRBV19 and J is TRBJ1-4; D is perhaps TRBD1 (6 bases). This TCR came from an adult with an advanced solid tumor such as melanoma, head and neck, liver or kidney cancer. For the CDR3, the DNA is TGTGCCATCCAGGGGAGTAATGAAAAACTGTTTTTT. This translates into CAIQGSNEKLFF. Variable domain in full (rest from reference TRBV19 and TRBJ1-4): DGGITQSPKYLFRKEGQNVTLSCEQNLNHDAMYWYRQDPGQGLRLIYYSQIVNDFQKGDIAEGYSVSREKKESFPLTVTSAQKNPTAFYLCAIQGSNEKLFFGSGTQLSVL.